The source of this T cell receptor beta chain is a study of blood T cell repertoires in COVID-19. Study at large: Samples representing acute and convalescent COVID-19 were sourced from the United States, Italy and Spain. T cells, B-cell-depleted T cells, or PBMCs supplied cDNA or gDNA.

The CDR3 consists of 14 residues. Trimming shortened V by 0 bases and J by 2 bases, and 7 bases separated the two germline ends. CDR1 is MNHEY and CDR2 is SVGAGI in the germline V gene. Profiled with immunoSEQ multiplex PCR; TCRdb holds only in-frame clones, not every one. The sample has fewer than 110,000 clones, about 91% seen once. As regards this clone: Other DNA sequences from this sample encode an identical CDR3 as well.

The sequenced sample was peripheral blood. The chain recombines TRBV6-5 with TRBJ2-5; no clear D gene. The TCR originated in a human donor in a cohort sampled during active COVID-19. CDR3 region: CASSYSRLQETQYF. The DNA of the CDR3 is TGTGCCAGCAGTTACTCGAGACTGCAAGAGACCCAGTACTTC.